Below are 2 T cell receptor beta chains sequenced from a single sample in a study of cytomegalovirus exposure and HLA in healthy donors. The study ran its PCR with 60 Vbeta and 13 Jbeta primers. Profiled with immunoSEQ multiplex PCR; TCRdb holds only in-frame clones, not every one. The sample has 200,000 to 250,000 clones, around 89% seen once. The sample taken for sequencing was PBMCs. These receptors were taken from a woman aged 18-30 years in good health and CMV-seronegative.

The rearrangement joins TRBV4-1 to TRBJ2-7; D unresolved. CDR3 length: 17 amino acids. From germline, CDR1 is MGHRA and CDR2 YSYEKL. V was shortened by 2 bases and J by 3 bases, with 20 bases between the two germline ends. CDR3 amino acids: CASSQYPWPPGRYEQYF. For the CDR3, the DNA is TGCGCCAGCAGCCAATATCCTTGGCCGCCTGGGCGCTACGAGCAGTACTTC.

The rearrangement links TRBV30 to TRBJ2-2, with D hard to call. The V end lost 3 bases, the J end lost 5 bases, and 19 bases lay between the germline ends. This CDR3 has 16 residues. Per germline, CDR1 GTSNPN and CDR2 SVGIG (reference sequence). CDR3: CAWSATSADGTGELFF. CDR3 in DNA: TGTGCCTGGAGCGCAACATCTGCGGATGGGACCGGGGAGCTGTTTTTT.